This T cell receptor beta chain was sequenced for a study of cytomegalovirus exposure and HLA in healthy donors. Across the study: Of some 400 genotyped donors, about 80% clustered with self-reported Caucasian donors.

Of note for this clone: Its antigen is as yet unknown.

Whole-study findings and limits: For cytomegalovirus status, the classifier reportedly gave diagnoses with high specificity and sensitivity. Across donors, sequencing depth was assumed by presence/absence analyses to be roughly uniform.

PCR amplification relied on 60 Vbeta primers (plus 13 Jbeta primers). The protocol was immunoSEQ multiplex PCR, while the TCRdb copy is restricted to in-frame clones and leaves out a portion. The sample comprises some 180,000 clones, 70% to 80% of which are singletons, and 1.5% to 2% rests with the top ten. The specimen was PBMCs. This sequence was found in a young man in good health and CMV-seronegative.

CDR3 loop: CASSLAGAYNEQFF. CDR3 DNA: TGCGCCAGCAGCTTGGCAGGGGCCTACAATGAGCAGTTCTTC. This chain links TRBV5-1 with TRBJ2-1, with D possibly being TRBD1 (6 bases). This CDR3 has 14 residues. Germline loops: CDR1 SGHRS, CDR2 YFSETQ. V lost 0 bases to trimming and J lost 2 bases, with 6 bases between them.